The present entry profiles one T cell receptor (beta chain) with its context. Its matching antigen is unknown. This entry comes from a study of regulatory T cells in long-lasting Graves disease. The time point is: newly diagnosed GD, antithyroid drugs for less than 3 months. Making the TCR library involved RNA that had been extracted from PBMCs. Combining iRepertoire HTBI primers with Arm-PCR of CDR3 regions, the authors built TCR beta libraries. TCRdb analysed the multiplex PCR reads with MiXCR anew, one entry per CDR3 protein. The sample holds 350,000 to 450,000 distinct CDR3 sequences; over 9.5% are singletons and the top ten take approximately 20%. The germline V gene has CDR1 MNHEY and CDR2 SMNVEV (reference sequence). CDR3 length: 14 residues. V gave up 5 bases and J gave up 9 bases; unmatched junction bases: 6. Study-wide findings and caveats: Peripheral blood, not thyroid tissue, was the sole material studied. Lower TCR diversity characterized persistent Graves' patients relative to newly diagnosed patients. Persistent disease showed a preference for TRBV28, TRBJ1-2 and TRBJ2-5.

This same sample was also part of a study on T cells in Graves' hyperthyroidism and ophthalmopathy. That study reports: Graves' hyperthyroidism without ophthalmopathy progression within 18 months was termed stable.

The source is a woman younger than 30 with Graves disease. The rearrangement joins TRBV27 to TRBJ2-4, with 11 bases fitting TRBD1. The sample was peripheral blood mononuclear cells (PBMCs), taken at new diagnosis, from a patient treated with antithyroid drugs. The DNA of the CDR3 is TGTGCCAGCAGTCCTGGGACAGGGGGTTTCATTCAGTACTTC. Its translation is CASSPGTGGFIQYF.